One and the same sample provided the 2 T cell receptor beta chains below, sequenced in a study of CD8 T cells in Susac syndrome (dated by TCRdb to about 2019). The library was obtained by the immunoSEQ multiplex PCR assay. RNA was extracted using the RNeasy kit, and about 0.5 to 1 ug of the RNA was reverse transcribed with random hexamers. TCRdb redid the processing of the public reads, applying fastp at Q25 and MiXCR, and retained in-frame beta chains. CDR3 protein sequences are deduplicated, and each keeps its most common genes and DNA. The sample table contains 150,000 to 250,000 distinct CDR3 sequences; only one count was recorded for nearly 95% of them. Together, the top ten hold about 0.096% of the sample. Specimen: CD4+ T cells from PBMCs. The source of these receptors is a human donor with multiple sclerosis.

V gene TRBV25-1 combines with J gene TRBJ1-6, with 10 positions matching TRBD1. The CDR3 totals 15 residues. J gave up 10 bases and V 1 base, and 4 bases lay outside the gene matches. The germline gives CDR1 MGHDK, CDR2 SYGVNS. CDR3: CASSEWDRGDSPLHF. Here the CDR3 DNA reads TGTGCCAGCAGTGAATGGGACAGGGGAGACTCACCCCTCCACTTT.

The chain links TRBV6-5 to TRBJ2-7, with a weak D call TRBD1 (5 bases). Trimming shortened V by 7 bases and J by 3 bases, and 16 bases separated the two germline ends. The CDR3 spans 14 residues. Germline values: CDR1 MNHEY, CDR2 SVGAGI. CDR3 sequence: CASTSGWGSYEQYF. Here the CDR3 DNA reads TGTGCCAGCACCTCCGGGTGGGGCAGCTACGAGCAGTACTTC.